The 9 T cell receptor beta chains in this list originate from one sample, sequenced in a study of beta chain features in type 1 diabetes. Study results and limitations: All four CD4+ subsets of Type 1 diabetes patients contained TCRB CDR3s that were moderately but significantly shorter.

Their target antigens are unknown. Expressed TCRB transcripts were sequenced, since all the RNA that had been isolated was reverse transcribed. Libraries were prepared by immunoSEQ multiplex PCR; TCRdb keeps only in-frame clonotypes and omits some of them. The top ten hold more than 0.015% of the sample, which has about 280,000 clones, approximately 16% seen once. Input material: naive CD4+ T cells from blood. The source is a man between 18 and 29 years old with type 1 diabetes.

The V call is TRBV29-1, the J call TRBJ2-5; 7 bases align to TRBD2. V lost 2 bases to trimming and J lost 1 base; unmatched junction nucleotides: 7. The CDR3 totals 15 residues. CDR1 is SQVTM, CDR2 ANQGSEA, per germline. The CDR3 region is CSVEFGAGVQETQYF. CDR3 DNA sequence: TGCAGCGTTGAATTCGGGGCGGGAGTCCAAGAGACCCAGTACTTC. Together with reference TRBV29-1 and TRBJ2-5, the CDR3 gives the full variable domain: SAVISQKPSRDICQRGTSLTIQCQVDSQVTMMFWYRQQPGQSLTLIATANQGSEATYESGFVIDKFPISRPNLTFSTLTVSNMSPEDSSIYLCSVEFGAGVQETQYFGPGTRLLVL.

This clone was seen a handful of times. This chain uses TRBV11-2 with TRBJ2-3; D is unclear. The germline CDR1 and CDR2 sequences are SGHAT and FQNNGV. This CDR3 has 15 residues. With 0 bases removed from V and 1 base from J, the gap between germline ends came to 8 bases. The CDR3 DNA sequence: TGTGCCAGCAGCTTAGAATCGGCGGGCACAGATACGCAGTATTTT. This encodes CASSLESAGTDTQYF.

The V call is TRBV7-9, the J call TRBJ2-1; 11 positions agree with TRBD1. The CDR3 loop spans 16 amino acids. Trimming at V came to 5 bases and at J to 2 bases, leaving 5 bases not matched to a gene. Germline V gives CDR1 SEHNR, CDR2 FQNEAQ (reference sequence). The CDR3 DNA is TGTGCCAGCAGCCACATGGGACAGGGGGCCTACAATGAGCAGTTCTTC. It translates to CASSHMGQGAYNEQFF.

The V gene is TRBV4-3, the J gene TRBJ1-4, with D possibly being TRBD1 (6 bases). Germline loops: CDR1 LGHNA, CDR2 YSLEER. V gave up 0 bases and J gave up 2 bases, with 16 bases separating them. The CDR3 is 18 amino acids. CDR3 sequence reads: CASSQEVGGRGTNEKLFF. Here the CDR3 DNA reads TGCGCCAGCAGCCAAGAAGTAGGGGGGAGGGGGACTAATGAAAAACTGTTTTTT.

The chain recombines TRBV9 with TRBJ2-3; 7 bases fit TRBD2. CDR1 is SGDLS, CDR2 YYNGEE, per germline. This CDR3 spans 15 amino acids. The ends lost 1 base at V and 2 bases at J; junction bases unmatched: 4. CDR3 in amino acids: CASSVSGGFTDTQYF. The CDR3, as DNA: TGTGCCAGCAGCGTATCCGGGGGGTTCACAGATACGCAGTATTTT.

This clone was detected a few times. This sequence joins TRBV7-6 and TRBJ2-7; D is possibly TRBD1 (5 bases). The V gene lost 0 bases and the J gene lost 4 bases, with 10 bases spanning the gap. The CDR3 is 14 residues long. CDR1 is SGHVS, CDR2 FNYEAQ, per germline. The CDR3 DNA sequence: TGTGCCAGCAGCTTAGCGCTCGACAGATACGAGCAGTACTTC. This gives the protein CASSLALDRYEQYF. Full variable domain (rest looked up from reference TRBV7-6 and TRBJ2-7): GAGVSQSPRYKVTKRGQDVALRCDPISGHVSLYWYRQALGQGPEFLTYFNYEAQQDKSGLPNDRFSAERPEGSISTLTIQRTEQRDSAMYRCASSLALDRYEQYFGPGTRLTVT.

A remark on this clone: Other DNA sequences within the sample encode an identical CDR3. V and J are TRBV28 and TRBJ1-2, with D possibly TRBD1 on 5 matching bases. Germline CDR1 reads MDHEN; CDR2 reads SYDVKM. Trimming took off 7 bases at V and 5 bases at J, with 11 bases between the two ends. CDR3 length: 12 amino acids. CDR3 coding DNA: TGTGCCAGCAACCTGCCAGGGTATGGCTACACCTTC. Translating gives CASNLPGYGYTF.

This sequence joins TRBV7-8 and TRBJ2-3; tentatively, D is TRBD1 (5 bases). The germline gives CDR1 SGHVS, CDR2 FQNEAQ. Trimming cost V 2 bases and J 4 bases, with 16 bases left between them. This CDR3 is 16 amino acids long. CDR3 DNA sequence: TGTGCCAGCAGCTTACAGGGCCATCCCCAAGCAGATACGCAGTATTTT. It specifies CASSLQGHPQADTQYF. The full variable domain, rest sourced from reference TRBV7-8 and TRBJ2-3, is GAGVSQSPRYKVAKRGQDVALRCDPISGHVSLFWYQQALGQGPEFLTYFQNEAQLDKSGLPSDRFFAERPEGSVSTLKIQRTQQEDSAVYLCASSLQGHPQADTQYFGPGTRLTVL.

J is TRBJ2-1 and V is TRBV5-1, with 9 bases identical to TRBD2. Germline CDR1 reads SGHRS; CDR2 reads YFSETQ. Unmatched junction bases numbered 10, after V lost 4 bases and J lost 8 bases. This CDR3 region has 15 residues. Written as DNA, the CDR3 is TGCGCCAGCAGCCCTAGACTAGCGGTATCTCATGAGCAGTTCTTC. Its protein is CASSPRLAVSHEQFF.